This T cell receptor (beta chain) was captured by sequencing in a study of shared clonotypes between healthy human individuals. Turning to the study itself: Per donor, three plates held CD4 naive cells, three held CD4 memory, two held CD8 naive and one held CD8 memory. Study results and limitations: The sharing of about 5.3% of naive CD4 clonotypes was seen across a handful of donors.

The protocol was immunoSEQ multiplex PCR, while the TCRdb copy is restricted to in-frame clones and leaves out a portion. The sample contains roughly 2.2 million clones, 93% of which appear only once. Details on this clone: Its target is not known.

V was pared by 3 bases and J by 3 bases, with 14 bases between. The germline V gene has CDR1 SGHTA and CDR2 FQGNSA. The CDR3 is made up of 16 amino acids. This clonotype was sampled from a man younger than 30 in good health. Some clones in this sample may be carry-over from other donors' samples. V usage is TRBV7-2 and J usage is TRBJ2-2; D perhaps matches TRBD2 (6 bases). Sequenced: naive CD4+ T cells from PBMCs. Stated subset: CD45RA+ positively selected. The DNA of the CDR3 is TGTGCCAGCAGCTTTTATCCGGGAGCAGACACCGGGGAGCTGTTTTTT. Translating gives CASSFYPGADTGELFF.